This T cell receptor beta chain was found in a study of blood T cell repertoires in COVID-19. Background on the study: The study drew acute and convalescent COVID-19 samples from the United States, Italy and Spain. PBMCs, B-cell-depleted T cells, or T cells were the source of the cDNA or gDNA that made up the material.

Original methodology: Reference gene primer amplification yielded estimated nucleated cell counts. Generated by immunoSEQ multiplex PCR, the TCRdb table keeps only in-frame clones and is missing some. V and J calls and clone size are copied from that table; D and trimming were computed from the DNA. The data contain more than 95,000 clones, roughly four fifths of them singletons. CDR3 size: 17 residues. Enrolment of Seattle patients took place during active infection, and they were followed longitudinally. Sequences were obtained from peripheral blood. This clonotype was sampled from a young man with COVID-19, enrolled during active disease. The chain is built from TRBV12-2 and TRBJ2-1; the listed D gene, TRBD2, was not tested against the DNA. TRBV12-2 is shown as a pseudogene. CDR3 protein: CASRLERRKPRYNEQFF. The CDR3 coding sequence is TGTGCAAGTCGCTTAGAACGGCGTAAACCGAGGTACAATGAGCAGTTCTTC.